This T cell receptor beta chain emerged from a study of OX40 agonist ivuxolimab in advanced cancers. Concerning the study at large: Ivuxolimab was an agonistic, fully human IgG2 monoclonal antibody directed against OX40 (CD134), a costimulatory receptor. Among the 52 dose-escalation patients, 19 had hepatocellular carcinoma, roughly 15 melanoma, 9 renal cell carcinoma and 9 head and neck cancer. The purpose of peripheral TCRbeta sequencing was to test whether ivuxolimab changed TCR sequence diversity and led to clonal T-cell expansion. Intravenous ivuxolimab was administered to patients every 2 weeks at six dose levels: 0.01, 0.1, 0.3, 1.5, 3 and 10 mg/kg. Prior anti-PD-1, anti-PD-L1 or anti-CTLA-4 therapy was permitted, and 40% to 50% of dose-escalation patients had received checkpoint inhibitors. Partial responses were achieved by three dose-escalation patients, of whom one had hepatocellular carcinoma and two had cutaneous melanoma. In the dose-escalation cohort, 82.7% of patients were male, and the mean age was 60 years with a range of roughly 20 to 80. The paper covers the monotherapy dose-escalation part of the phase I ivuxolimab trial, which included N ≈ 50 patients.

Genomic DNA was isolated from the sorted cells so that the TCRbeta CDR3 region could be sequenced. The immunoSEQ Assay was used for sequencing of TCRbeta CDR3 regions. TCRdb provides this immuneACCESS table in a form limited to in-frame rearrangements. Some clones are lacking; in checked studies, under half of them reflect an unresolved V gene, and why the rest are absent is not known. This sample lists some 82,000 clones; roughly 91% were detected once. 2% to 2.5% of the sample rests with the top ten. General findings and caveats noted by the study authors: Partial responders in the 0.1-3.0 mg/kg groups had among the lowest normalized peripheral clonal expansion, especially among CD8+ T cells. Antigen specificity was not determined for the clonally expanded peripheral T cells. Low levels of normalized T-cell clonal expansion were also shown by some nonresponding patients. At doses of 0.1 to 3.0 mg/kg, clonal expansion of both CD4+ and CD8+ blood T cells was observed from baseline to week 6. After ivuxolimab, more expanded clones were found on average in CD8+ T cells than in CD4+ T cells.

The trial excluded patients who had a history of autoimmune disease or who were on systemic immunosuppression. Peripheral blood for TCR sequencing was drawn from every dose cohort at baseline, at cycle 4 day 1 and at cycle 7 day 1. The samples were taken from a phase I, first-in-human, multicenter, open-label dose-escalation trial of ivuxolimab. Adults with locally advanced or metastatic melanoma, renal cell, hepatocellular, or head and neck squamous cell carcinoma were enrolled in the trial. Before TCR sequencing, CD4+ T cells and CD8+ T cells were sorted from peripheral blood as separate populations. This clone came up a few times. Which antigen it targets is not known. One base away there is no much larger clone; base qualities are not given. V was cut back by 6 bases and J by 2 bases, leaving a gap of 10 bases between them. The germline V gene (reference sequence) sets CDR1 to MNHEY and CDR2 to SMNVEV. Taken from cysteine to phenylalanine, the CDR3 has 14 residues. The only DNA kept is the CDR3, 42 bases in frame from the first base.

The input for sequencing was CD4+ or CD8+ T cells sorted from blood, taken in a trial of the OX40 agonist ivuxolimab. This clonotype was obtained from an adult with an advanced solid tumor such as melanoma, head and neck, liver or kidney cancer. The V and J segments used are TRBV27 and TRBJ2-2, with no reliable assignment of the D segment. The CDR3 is CASRSSSNTGELFF. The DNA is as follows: TGTGCCAGCAGATCATCCTCAAACACCGGGGAGCTGTTTTTT.